These T cell receptor beta chains were read from a single sample in a study of glioma-infiltrating T cells. TCRdb reanalysed the multiplex PCR reads using MiXCR and keeps one entry per CDR3 protein. The sample lists approximately 93,000 distinct CDR3 sequences; around 42% were seen once. Material: glioma tissue, nonneoplastic brain tissue, or PBMCs (not recorded which). Receptor source: a human donor with low-grade glioma or glioblastoma, undergoing nonglioma brain surgery, or in good health (not recorded which). Each CDR3 is given with its conserved first and last residue. The D gene is left open where the match is weak. Where a row states a size, it is once, few, many or the class of an expanded clone; other rows omit it.

TRBJ1-4,.,TRBD1,TRBV6-1,CASSRASGTVFF,TGTGCCAGCAGTCGCGCCTCCGGGACAGTGTTTTTT
TRBJ2-3,.,TRBD2,TRBV6-1,CGAAGGTDTQYF,TGTGGTGCAGCGGGAGGCACAGATACGCAGTATTTT
TRBJ2-5,many,.,TRBV10-3,CAISENRETQYF,TGTGCCATCAGTGAGAACCGAGAGACCCAGTACTTC
TRBJ2-1,many,.,TRBV11-2,CASSPLLSSYNEQFF,TGTGCCAGCAGCCCCCTTTTAAGCTCCTACAATGAGCAGTTCTTC
TRBJ2-1,many,TRBD1,TRBV3-1,CASSPWLGQGESSSYNEQFF,TGTGCCAGCAGCCCATGGTTGGGACAGGGGGAATCAAGCTCCTACAATGAGCAGTTCTTC
TRBJ1-2,.,.,TRBV6-1,CASSEAGGNAYTF,TGTGCCAGCAGTGAAGCAGGGGGGAATGCCTACACCTTC
TRBJ2-7,many,TRBD2,TRBV18,CASSPLGASGSQSSYEQYF,TGTGCCAGCTCACCACTTGGGGCTAGCGGGAGCCAAAGCTCCTACGAGCAGTACTTC
TRBJ2-7,.,.,TRBV11-2,CANSLGADQQYF,TGTGCCAACAGCTTAGGTGCGGACCAGCAGTACTTC
TRBJ2-1,.,.,TRBV20-1,CGARAELVFNEQFF,TGCGGTGCTAGGGCTGAACTAGTTTTTAATGAGCAGTTCTTC
TRBJ1-1,once,TRBD1,TRBV7-3,CASSQGASTEAFF,TGTGCCAGCAGCCAGGGGGCAAGCACTGAAGCTTTCTTT
TRBJ2-4,.,.,TRBV30,CACRGAKNIQYF,TGTGCCTGCCGGGGAGCCAAAAACATTCAGTACTTC
TRBJ2-2,many,.,TRBV20-1,CSARDPAGPANTGELFF,TGCAGTGCTAGAGATCCAGCGGGCCCCGCGAACACCGGGGAGCTGTTTTTT
TRBJ2-3,many,.,TRBV20-1,CSARDLDRRTDTQYF,TGCAGTGCTAGAGATCTGGACAGACGCACAGATACGCAGTATTTT
TRBJ1-4,few,TRBD1,TRBV7-9,CASTLLTGVSELFF,TGTGCCAGCACCTTACTAACAGGGGTTTCTGAACTGTTTTTT
TRBJ2-3,many,TRBD2,TRBV29-1,CSVTGTSGPQYF,TGCAGCGTTACCGGGACTAGCGGTCCGCAGTATTTT
TRBJ2-6,many,TRBD1,TRBV10-3,CAITPDRANSGANVLTF,TGTGCCATCACACCGGACAGGGCGAACTCTGGGGCCAACGTCCTGACTTTC
TRBJ1-5,.,.,TRBV19,CASREGSSSQPHHF,TGTGCCAGTAGGGAGGGCTCAAGCAGTCAGCCCCATCATTTT
TRBJ2-7,many,.,TRBV18,CASSPVNSYEQYF,TGTGCCAGCTCACCAGTTAATTCCTACGAGCAGTACTTC
TRBJ2-7,many,.,TRBV19,CASRQGLNSYEQYF,TGTGCCAGTAGGCAGGGACTTAATTCCTACGAGCAGTACTTC
TRBJ1-1,many,TRBD1,TRBV25-1,CASSEGTGRNTEAFF,TGTGCCAGCAGTGAGGGGACAGGGAGGAACACTGAAGCTTTCTTT
TRBJ1-6,many,.,TRBV11-2,CASSLDRRYSPLHF,TGTGCCAGCAGCTTAGATCGTAGATACTCACCCCTCCACTTT
TRBJ2-7,.,.,TRBV6-2/TRBV6-3,CATGSGYEQYF,TGTGCCACCGGGTCGGGCTACGAGCAGTACTTC
TRBJ1-2,many,TRBD1,TRBV6-5,CASSYLGQKNYGYTF,TGTGCCAGCAGTTACCTGGGACAGAAGAACTATGGCTACACCTTC